Sequencing of this T cell receptor beta chain was carried out in a study of T-cell reconstitution after alpha-beta-depleted transplantation in children. This CDR3 has 16 amino acids. Trimming removed 5 bases from V and 1 base from J; junction bases left unmatched: 7. CDR1 is DFQATT, CDR2 SNEGSKA, per germline (reference sequence). It was with unique molecular identifiers that the TCRbeta library was prepared. A single record per CDR3 protein comes from TCRdb applying MiXCR to the PCR reads. The sample holds a few hundred thousand distinct CDR3 sequences, 9% to 12% seen once. The sample holds many counts of this clonotype.

The receptor was isolated from a human donor who donated a stem cell graft to a child with acute lymphoblastic leukemia. The V gene is TRBV20-1, the J gene TRBJ2-1; 11 bases align to TRBD2. Sequencing used PBMCs from the stem cell graft donor, obtained from the stem cell graft. The CDR3 nucleotides read TGCAGTGCTGAAAGACTAGCGGGACTTTCCTACAATGAGCAGTTCTTC. This translates into CSAERLAGLSYNEQFF.